Sequencing of this T cell receptor (beta chain) was carried out in a study of shared clonotypes between healthy human individuals. Naive CD8 cells comprised CD45RO-negative, CCR7-positively selected cells, excluding terminally differentiated effector memory CD45RA+ cells. Sequencing was performed with immunoSEQ multiplex PCR; in TCRdb, only in-frame clones are kept and a portion is missing. The profile shows about 1.9 million clones, over 85% of them singletons. The CDR3 loop spans 18 amino acids. Germline loops: CDR1 SGHVS, CDR2 FQNEAQ. Germline trimming cut 4 bases from V and 0 bases from J; bases unmatched to any gene: 12.

Sequenced material: naive CD8+ T cells from PBMCs. The rearrangement uses TRBV7-8 and TRBJ1-3, with TRBD1 matching over 7 bases. The sequence was collected from a man younger than 35 in good health. Some clones in this sample may be carry-over from other donors' samples. The DNA of the CDR3 is TGTGCCAGCAGCTCCGACAGACAGGGACCCATCTCTGGAAACACCATATATTTT. Residues: CASSSDRQGPISGNTIYF.